The 23 T cell receptor beta chains below were found in one sample sequenced in a study of HIV-infected patients and healthy controls. All unsorted peripheral T cells were captured because whole blood was used without fractionation. Around 530 ng RNA was reverse transcribed with alpha and beta constant-region primers. Alpha and beta chain libraries were made separately by chain-specific third strand synthesis with multiplexing indices. Each CDR3 protein is one row after TCRdb ran MiXCR on the 5' RACE reads. The data contain about 5,000 distinct CDR3 sequences, over 6.5% of them singletons. The material was blood, obtained before antiretroviral therapy. The source is an adult with HIV infection.

This clonotype is judged medium-sized. At one of its ends the junction is not consistent with the germline gene, which may arise from a read error. The CDR3 sequence is CSASRGLF. In DNA form, the CDR3 reads TGCAGTGCTAGCCGCGGGCTCTTC. The chain combines TRBV20-1 with TRBJ2-1; D is possibly TRBD2 (5 bases). Germline CDR1 DFQATT, CDR2 SNEGSKA (reference sequence). The CDR3 sequence is 8 residues long.

In its sample, this clonotype was seen many times. V usage is TRBV24-1 and J usage is TRBJ2-5; the D call may be TRBD1 or TRBD2 (6 bases each). CDR3 size: 18 residues. The germline V gene encodes CDR1 KGHDR and CDR2 SFDVKD. The V gene lost 6 bases and the J gene lost 4 bases, with 26 bases spanning the gap. The CDR3 sequence: CATSPRGRNFGGLETQYF. As DNA, the CDR3 is TGTGCCACCAGTCCCCGGGGGCGCAATTTCGGAGGTTTAGAGACCCAGTACTTC.

By frequency in the sample, this clonotype is medium-sized (0.01 to 0.1%). This sequence joins TRBV2 and TRBJ2-1; D gene unclear. CDR3 length: 12 amino acids. Per germline, CDR1 SNHLY and CDR2 FYNNEI. V was trimmed by 3 bases and J by 7 bases, leaving 7 bases between them. The CDR3 protein is CASSEEGNEQFF. As DNA, the CDR3 is TGTGCCAGCAGTGAGGAAGGGAATGAGCAGTTCTTC.

This clonotype was seen many times. This rearrangement joins TRBV25-1 to TRBJ2-1; D is perhaps TRBD1 (6 bases). CDR3 length equals 16 residues. Germline CDR1 is MGHDK and CDR2 is SYGVNS. The V gene lost 1 base and the J gene lost 9 bases, with 19 bases spanning the gap. CDR3 nucleotide sequence: TGTGCCAGCAGTGAATTAACAGGACAGTCCTTCCCTGAGCAGTTCTTC. As protein: CASSELTGQSFPEQFF.

This clonotype is categorized as medium-sized. This CDR3 is CAISESGGTDTQYF. The CDR3 region has the DNA TGTGCCATCAGTGAGTCTGGGGGAACAGATACGCAGTATTTT. The V call is TRBV10-3, the J call TRBJ2-3, with D perhaps assigned TRBD1 or TRBD2 (5 bases each). In germline, CDR1 is ENHRY, CDR2 SYGVKD. This CDR3 contains 14 residues. The V and J ends lost 0 bases and 3 bases respectively, with 7 bases between them.

This clonotype is medium-sized (0.01 to 0.1%). The chain is built from TRBV20-1 and TRBJ2-5; TRBD2 matches 9 bases. Germline CDR1 and CDR2: DFQATT and SNEGSKA (reference sequence). Trimming took 3 bases from V and 1 from J; bases not matched to a gene: 6. The length of the CDR3 is 15 residues. CDR3: CSASLSGGLQETQYF. The CDR3 DNA is TGCAGTGCTAGCCTTAGCGGGGGCCTCCAAGAGACCCAGTACTTC.

This clonotype was found many times. The rearrangement links TRBV20-1 to TRBJ2-3, with D perhaps assigned TRBD1 or TRBD2 (5 bases each). The V gene lost 3 bases and the J gene lost 2 bases, with 15 bases spanning the gap. The CDR3 runs 15 residues. Germline CDR1 reads DFQATT; CDR2 reads SNEGSKA (reference sequence). CDR3 loop: CSASLTGTNTDTQYF. The CDR3 nucleotides are TGCAGTGCTAGTTTAACCGGGACGAACACAGATACGCAGTATTTT.

This clonotype is labeled as medium-sized (0.01 to 0.1%). This chain joins TRBV19 and TRBJ2-2; a weak D match, TRBD2 (5 bases). The germline V and J ends were trimmed by 3 bases and 4 bases, with 21 bases remaining between them. The CDR3 sequence is 18 residues long. CDR1 is LNHDA and CDR2 is SQIVND in the germline V gene (reference sequence). This CDR3 reads CASSIEGFPGTSTGELFF. In nucleotides, the CDR3 is TGTGCCAGTAGTATCGAGGGATTTCCGGGAACAAGCACCGGGGAGCTGTTTTTT.

This clonotype qualifies as medium-sized. This chain uses TRBV12-3 or TRBV12-4 with TRBJ2-5; 8 nucleotides match TRBD2. The J segment lost 5 bases and the V segment lost 7 bases, leaving 12 bases of the junction unmatched. The CDR3 consists of 15 residues. CDR3 region: CASTFSGGGLETQYF. The CDR3 DNA reads as TGTGCCAGCACCTTCTCGGGCGGGGGGTTGGAGACCCAGTACTTC.

This clonotype was counted many times. The chain uses TRBV7-2 and TRBJ2-7; 9 bases map to TRBD2. The germline CDR1 and CDR2 sequences are SGHTA and FQGNSA. There are 15 residues in the CDR3. V lost 4 bases and J lost 3; bases outside the gene matches: 7. CDR3 amino acids: CASSSRTSASYEQYF. The CDR3 DNA sequence: TGTGCCAGCAGCTCGAGGACTAGCGCTAGCTACGAGCAGTACTTC.

In its sample, this clonotype is large. The chain combines TRBV20-1 with TRBJ2-1; 7 bases map to TRBD1. The ends lost 6 bases at V and 3 bases at J; junction bases unmatched: 5. The CDR3 spans 13 residues. Per the germline V gene, CDR1 is DFQATT and CDR2 is SNEGSKA (reference sequence). In nucleotides, the CDR3 is TGCAGTGCCGCAGGGGGAGACTACAATGAGCAGTTCTTC. Translated, it gives CSAAGGDYNEQFF.

This clonotype was seen ten or more times. The chain has TRBV6-5 and TRBJ2-2; D possibly matches TRBD1 or TRBD2 (6 bases each). The V and J ends lost 0 bases and 6 bases respectively, with 11 bases between them. CDR1 and CDR2 (germline): MNHEY, SVGAGI. The CDR3 sequence is 15 residues long. The CDR3 nucleotides are TGTGCCAGCAGTTACTCGTCGGGGGCGGCCGGGGAGCTGTTTTTT. This encodes CASSYSSGAAGELFF.

In this sample, this clonotype turned up many times. The V and J genes are TRBV20-1 and TRBJ2-7, with 7 bases fitting TRBD1. Trimming at V came to 5 bases and at J to 5 bases, leaving 9 bases not matched to a gene. This CDR3 is 13 amino acids long. Germline V gene lookup returns CDR1 DFQATT and CDR2 SNEGSKA (reference sequence). CDR3 nucleotide sequence: TGCAGTGCTGAGACAGGGACGTATAACGAGCAGTACTTC. It specifies CSAETGTYNEQYF.

This clonotype is categorized as medium-sized. The CDR3 sequence is CASSLIGSSYNEQFF. DNA of the CDR3: TGTGCCAGCAGCCTAATAGGAAGCTCCTACAATGAGCAGTTCTTC. The V and J genes are TRBV7-3 and TRBJ2-1; D is uncertain. The CDR3 is 15 residues long. The V end was cut by 5 bases, the J end by 0 bases, with 11 bases between. Germline CDR1 SGHTA, CDR2 FQGTGA.

This clonotype is judged medium-sized (0.01 to 0.1%). This chain uses TRBV7-3 with TRBJ2-7, with D uncertain. The CDR3 has 16 residues. Germline V CDR1 and CDR2: SGHTA, FQGTGA. V was clipped by 1 base and J by 0 bases, with 13 bases between them. The CDR3 loop reads CASSLKMGFHSYEQYV. DNA of the CDR3: TGTGCCAGCAGCTTAAAGATGGGGTTTCACTCCTACGAGCAGTACGTC.

This clonotype has a count of ten or more. This sequence joins TRBV29-1 and TRBJ1-1; TRBD1 might be the D (6 bases). The V gene's germline CDR1 is SQVTM and CDR2 ANQGSEA. The CDR3 contains 14 residues. V was shortened by 0 bases and J by 7 bases, with 15 bases between the two germline ends. This CDR3 is CSVEDLQGFGEAFF. CDR3 DNA: TGCAGCGTTGAAGATCTTCAGGGGTTCGGTGAAGCTTTCTTT.

This clonotype has at least ten counts. For the CDR3, the DNA is TGTGCCAGCAGCTTAGTAAGCGGATCCTACAATGAGCAGTTCTTC. It yields the protein CASSLVSGSYNEQFF. The rearrangement joins TRBV7-2 to TRBJ2-1; D may be TRBD2 (5 bases). This CDR3 contains 15 residues. Trimming cost V 1 base and J 1 base, with 8 bases left between them. CDR1 is SGHTA and CDR2 is FQGNSA in the germline V gene. The full variable domain, rest sourced from reference TRBV7-2 and TRBJ2-1, is GAGVSQSPSNKVTEKGKDVELRCDPISGHTALYWYRQSLGQGLEFLIYFQGNSAPDKSGLPSDRFSAERTGGSVSTLTIQRTQQEDSAVYLCASSLVSGSYNEQFFGPGTRLTVL.

This clonotype was detected ten times or more. The chain uses TRBV3-1 and TRBJ2-1; D possibly uses TRBD1 or TRBD2 (5 bases each). Germline-derived CDR1 and CDR2 are LGHDT and YNNKEL (reference sequence). Trimming stripped 1 base from V and 4 bases from J, with 11 bases between. This CDR3 has 15 amino acids. DNA for the CDR3: TGTGCCAGCAGCCAAGCACCGGGGCAATACAATGAGCAGTTCTTC. Encoded protein: CASSQAPGQYNEQFF.

Relative to its sample, this clonotype is medium-sized (0.01 to 0.1%). The rearrangement links TRBV10-3 to TRBJ2-1; D is unclear. This CDR3 has 13 amino acids. V lost 10 bases and J lost 3, with 13 bases in between. The germline V gene has CDR1 ENHRY and CDR2 SYGVKD. The CDR3 protein is CATHSGDYNEQFF. CDR3 coding DNA: TGTGCCACACACTCGGGCGACTACAATGAGCAGTTCTTC.

By sample fraction, this clonotype is medium-sized. This CDR3 reads CASSLELADSSGANVLTF. The CDR3 nucleotides read TGCGCCAGCAGCTTGGAACTAGCGGATTCCTCTGGGGCCAACGTCCTGACTTTC. This chain links TRBV5-1 with TRBJ2-6; 8 bases are a match to TRBD2. The CDR3 totals 18 residues. Germline V lookup: CDR1 SGHRS, CDR2 YFSETQ. The V segment lost 0 bases and the J segment 0 bases; nucleotides outside the gene matches: 5.

The V and J genes are TRBV29-1 and TRBJ2-5; D call uncertain. Germline CDR1 and CDR2: SQVTM and ANQGSEA. The CDR3 runs to 12 residues. Trimming removed 2 bases from V and 5 bases from J, with 9 bases in between. CDR3 DNA sequence: TGCAGCGTTGAACCAGGCCTTGAGACCCAGTACTTC. As protein: CSVEPGLETQYF.

This clonotype qualifies as medium-sized. This sequence joins TRBV10-3 and TRBJ1-4, with 7 bases fitting TRBD1. Trimming cost V 5 bases and J 5 bases; bases outside gene matches: 5. Germline-derived CDR1 and CDR2 are ENHRY and SYGVKD. The CDR3 is 14 amino acids. CDR3 in amino acids: CAISPTGPNEKLFF. The CDR3 coding sequence is TGTGCCATCAGTCCGACAGGGCCGAATGAAAAACTGTTTTTT.

This clonotype is labeled medium-sized (0.01 to 0.1%). The chain has TRBV5-6 and TRBJ2-5, with D tentatively TRBD2 (6 bases). The CDR3 is 14 amino acids. Germline values: CDR1 SGHDT, CDR2 YYEEEE. V was trimmed by 5 bases and J by 9 bases, leaving 20 bases between them. CDR3 residues: CASRDRLGRRAQYF. In DNA form, the CDR3 reads TGTGCCAGCAGGGATCGACTAGGCCGGAGGGCCCAGTACTTC.